This T cell receptor (beta chain) originates from a study of T cell clusters in autoimmune cytopenias. Whole-study findings and limits: TRB repertoire shifts in secondary cytopenia and chronic lymphocytic leukemia mostly reflected lymphoma, not autoimmunity.

One tube held mixed TRB-A and TRB-B primer pools for touch-down PCR. TCRdb reanalyzed the multiplex PCR reads and collapses them to one entry per CDR3 protein, without DNA. This repertoire comprises approximately 12,000 distinct CDR3 sequences; its ten largest clones make up about 3%. Germline CDR1 DFQATT, CDR2 SNEGSKA (reference sequence). The CDR3 is 14 residues long. TRB was amplified from around 0.25 ug of peripheral blood genomic DNA per sample. Considering frequency, this clonotype is medium-sized (0.01 to 0.1%). What it binds is not known. Another study also made use of these data, one on T cell repertoires in aging, cancer and after chemotherapy. That paper notes: Healthy donors lost TCR diversity with age mainly through richness, cancer patients through richness and evenness.

The chain joins TRBV20-1 to TRBJ1-2; there is no DNA to check the TCRdb D call of TRBD1. This sequence was found in a human donor in good health. Sequenced sample: peripheral blood. The CDR3 region is CSARDWTGAKGYTF.